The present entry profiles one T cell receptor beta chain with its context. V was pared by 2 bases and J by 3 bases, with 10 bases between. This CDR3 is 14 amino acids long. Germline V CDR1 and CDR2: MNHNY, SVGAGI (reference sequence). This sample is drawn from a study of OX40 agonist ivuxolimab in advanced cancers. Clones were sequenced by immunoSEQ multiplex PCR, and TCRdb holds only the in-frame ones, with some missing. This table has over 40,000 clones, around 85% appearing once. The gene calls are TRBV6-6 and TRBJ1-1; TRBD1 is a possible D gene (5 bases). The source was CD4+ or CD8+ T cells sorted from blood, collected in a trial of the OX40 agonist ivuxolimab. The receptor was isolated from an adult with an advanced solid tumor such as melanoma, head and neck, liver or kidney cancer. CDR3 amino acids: CASSYRGVDTEAFF. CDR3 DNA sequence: TGTGCCAGCAGTTACCGAGGGGTGGACACTGAAGCTTTCTTT.